The clone carrying this T cell receptor beta chain was detected only once. Its antigen is currently unknown. The length of the CDR3 is 17 residues. Per the germline V gene, CDR1 is LNHNV and CDR2 is YYDKDF (reference sequence). V lost 0 bases and J lost 5; bases outside the gene matches: 5. The sample originates from a study of T cell responses to AZD1222 COVID-19 vaccine. This table comes from immunoSEQ multiplex PCR, and its TCRdb copy is limited to in-frame clones, with some not included. The top ten hold about 1.6% of the sample, which has under 200,000 clones, just over 90% seen once. Study conclusions and caveats: With dominance at 160-218 and 743-854, vaccine-associated CD4 TCRs spanned spike. At baseline, seropositivity was found in only 6 or 7 AZD1222 recipients. Clonal diversity was possibly underestimated; the donors were predominantly white British and more often female.

The gene calls are TRBV15 and TRBJ1-4; 11 bases are a match to TRBD1. The sequence derives from an adult in good health. The sequences come from peripheral blood, collected on day 0 of AZD1222 vaccination. In nucleotides, the CDR3 is TGTGCCACCAGCAGAGACCTCGGACAGGGGGCAAATGAAAAACTGTTTTTT. This codes for CATSRDLGQGANEKLFF.